These 20 T cell receptor beta chains originate from one sample sequenced in a study of human T cells and chemical hapten exposure. TCRdb independently ran MiXCR on the RACE reads; one entry per CDR3 protein. Among 65,000 to 95,000 distinct CDR3 sequences listed, about 8.6% were seen once. Time point indicated: healthy volunteer bleed at 6 weeks. Total RNA extraction was carried out from unfractionated whole blood. The material sequenced was whole blood. The receptors derive from a female donor in good health. Some clones in this sample may be carry-over from other donors' samples.

This clonotype was seen repeatedly, ten times or more. V is TRBV4-2 and J is TRBJ2-1; 13 bases are shared with TRBD2. CDR1 is LGHNA and CDR2 is YNFKEQ in the germline V gene. Trimming took 0 bases from V and 13 from J; bases not matched to a gene: 6. This CDR3 comprises 15 residues. The CDR3 DNA follows: TGTGCCAGCAGCCAAGATATGGGGACTAGCGGGGACCAGTTCTTC. Translation: CASSQDMGTSGDQFF.

The CDR3 nucleotides are TGTGCCAGCAGCTTAGATAAGAACACCGGGGAGCTGTTTTTT. The encoded protein is CASSLDKNTGELFF. The rearrangement links TRBV11-3 to TRBJ2-2; D call uncertain. Trimming left V 0 bases short and J 1 base short, with 3 bases between. The germline CDR1 and CDR2 sequences are SGHNT and YENEEA. The CDR3 covers 14 residues.

A few counts support this clonotype. The chain uses TRBV5-1 and TRBJ2-3, with TRBD1 matching 7 bases. The CDR3 has 16 residues. Germline V CDR1 and CDR2: SGHRS, YFSETQ. V shed 3 bases, J shed 3 bases, and the junction held 10 bases outside the gene matches. CDR3 residues: CASSWGTAIETDTQYF. Here the CDR3 DNA reads TGCGCCAGCAGCTGGGGGACAGCTATCGAGACAGATACGCAGTATTTT.

This clonotype was seen a handful of times. Written as DNA, the CDR3 is TGCAGCGTTCTCGACAGGGTTTCAGCCGGGGAGCTGTTTTTT. Translating gives CSVLDRVSAGELFF. This sequence joins TRBV29-1 and TRBJ2-2; 7 nucleotides match TRBD1. Germline CDR1 is SQVTM and CDR2 is ANQGSEA. The CDR3 spans 14 residues. V lost 5 bases to trimming and J lost 6 bases; unmatched junction nucleotides: 9.

The chain combines TRBV20-1 with TRBJ2-7; 7 nucleotides match TRBD1. Germline CDR1 is DFQATT and CDR2 is SNEGSKA (reference sequence). V lost 0 bases to trimming and J lost 2 bases; unmatched junction nucleotides: 7. CDR3 length: 15 amino acids. For the CDR3, the DNA is TGCAGTGCTAGAGAGACGACAGGGTCAACCTACGAGCAGTACTTC. Translated, it gives CSARETTGSTYEQYF.

The chain joins TRBV7-2 to TRBJ2-2, with TRBD1 identical over 8 bases. Germline CDR1 reads SGHTA; CDR2 reads FQGNSA. The CDR3 contains 14 residues. Trimming took 7 bases from V and 4 from J; bases not matched to a gene: 5. The CDR3, as DNA: TGTGCCAGCAAGAAGGACAGGGCCACCGGGGAGCTGTTTTTT. Its protein product is CASKKDRATGELFF.

This clonotype showed up many times. The rearrangement links TRBV9 to TRBJ1-1, with D possibly being TRBD1 (5 bases). There are 15 residues in the CDR3. CDR1 and CDR2 from the germline V gene are SGDLS and YYNGEE. V lost 1 base and J 0 bases, leaving 10 bases between the germline ends. CDR3 coding DNA: TGTGCCAGCAGCGTAAGTGGAGGGGTGAACACTGAAGCTTTCTTT. This gives the protein CASSVSGGVNTEAFF.

The chain couples TRBV18 to TRBJ1-1; tentative D call: TRBD1 (5 bases). The CDR3 is 13 amino acids. Germline CDR1 is KGHSH and CDR2 is LQKENI. Trimming stripped 1 base from V and 3 bases from J, with 6 bases between. The CDR3 here is CASSPLRDTEAFF. CDR3 DNA: TGTGCCAGCTCACCACTCAGGGACACTGAAGCTTTCTTT. The full variable domain, its missing parts supplied by reference TRBV18 and TRBJ1-1, is NAGVMQNPRHLVRRRGQEARLRCSPMKGHSHVYWYRQLPEEGLKFMVYLQKENIIDESGMPKERFSAEFPKEGPSILRIQQVVRGDSAAYFCASSPLRDTEAFFGQGTRLTVV.

V is TRBV2 and J is TRBJ2-5, with D perhaps assigned TRBD1 or TRBD2 (5 bases each). The CDR3 runs to 14 residues. Germline CDR1 SNHLY, CDR2 FYNNEI. V lost 7 bases and J lost 5, with 17 bases in between. The CDR3 DNA sequence: TGTGCCAGCAAAACCACGTGGGGCGGGGAGACCCAGTACTTC. Translation: CASKTTWGGETQYF.

This clonotype was picked up many times. V gene TRBV20-1 combines with J gene TRBJ2-1; tentatively, D is TRBD1 or TRBD2 (5 bases each). The CDR3 runs 13 residues. CDR1 and CDR2 from the germline V gene are DFQATT and SNEGSKA (reference sequence). V was shortened by 3 bases and J by 9 bases, with 15 bases between the two germline ends. CDR3 sequence (DNA): TGCAGTGCTAGGCACAGAGGGGATGGTGAGCAGTTCTTC. It specifies CSARHRGDGEQFF.

This clonotype was seen many times. The genes are TRBV4-3 and TRBJ1-2; D uncertain. CDR1 and CDR2 from the germline V gene are LGHNA and YSLEER. This CDR3 comprises 16 residues. V lost 3 bases to trimming and J lost 0 bases, with 14 bases between them. As DNA, the CDR3 is TGCGCCAGCAGCCAGGGTCCCGGGGTCACTAACTATGGCTACACCTTC. This gives the protein CASSQGPGVTNYGYTF.

CDR3 protein: CASSSPTQGCEQYF. CDR3 bases: TGTGCCAGCAGCTCGCCCACTCAGGGTTGCGAGCAGTACTTC. The chain couples TRBV7-9 to TRBJ2-7; a weak D match, TRBD1 (5 bases). Trimming stripped 4 bases from V and 6 bases from J, with 16 bases between. Germline assignment: CDR1 SEHNR and CDR2 FQNEAQ (reference sequence). This CDR3 is 14 amino acids long.

This clonotype was seen repeatedly, ten times or more. The chain has TRBV20-1 and TRBJ2-4; D possibly corresponds to TRBD1 (6 bases). Deletions cut 6 bases from V and 5 bases from J, with 11 bases between. The V gene's germline CDR1 is DFQATT and CDR2 SNEGSKA (reference sequence). The CDR3 extends over 12 amino acids. The CDR3 region has the DNA TGCAGTGCAAGGACAGTCGAAAACATTCAGTACTTC. Its protein product is CSARTVENIQYF.

This clonotype was counted ten times or more. V gene TRBV29-1 combines with J gene TRBJ1-2, with D possibly TRBD1 on 6 matching bases. The CDR3 sequence is 12 residues long. Germline V CDR1 and CDR2: SQVTM, ANQGSEA. V lost 1 base and J lost 8, with 11 bases in between. CDR3 coding DNA: TGCAGCGTTGAAGCTGGGGGCGTCGGCTACACCTTC. Residues: CSVEAGGVGYTF.

About this clonotype: With a much larger clone just one base away, this may be a read error. The chain joins TRBV4-1 to TRBJ2-3; 12 bases map to TRBD2. CDR3 length: 16 amino acids. In germline, CDR1 is MGHRA, CDR2 YSYEKL. The V segment lost 4 bases and the J segment 11 bases; nucleotides outside the gene matches: 13. The CDR3 DNA is TGCGCCAGCAGCCTTCTAGGACTAGCGGGGTACAACCAGCAGTATTTT. As protein: CASSLLGLAGYNQQYF.

This clonotype appeared a few times. The chain's CDR3 is CASSQEATAYDEQYF. DNA of the CDR3: TGCGCCAGCAGCCAAGAGGCCACAGCGTACGACGAGCAGTACTTC. This chain links TRBV4-3 with TRBJ2-7; D gene uncertain. The CDR3 length is 15 residues. V was shortened by 0 bases and J by 5 bases, with 14 bases between the two germline ends. Germline CDR1 LGHNA, CDR2 YSLEER.

This clonotype was seen a handful of times. This sequence joins TRBV12-3 or TRBV12-4 and TRBJ1-1, with 9 bases aligning to TRBD1. The J segment lost 1 base and the V segment lost 9 bases, leaving 6 bases of the junction unmatched. This CDR3 is 14 amino acids long. The chain's CDR3 is CASPVQGANTEAFF. In nucleotides, the CDR3 is TGTGCCAGTCCTGTACAGGGGGCGAACACTGAAGCTTTCTTT.

In its sample, this clonotype was seen a few times. The rearrangement joins TRBV6-2 or TRBV6-3 to TRBJ1-5, with D perhaps TRBD1 (6 bases). Per the germline V gene, CDR1 is MNHEY and CDR2 is SVGEGT. This CDR3 contains 14 residues. V was trimmed by 4 bases and J by 4 bases, leaving 11 bases between them. The CDR3 DNA follows: TGTGCCAGCAGTTTCGGACAGCGGAATCAGCCCCAGCATTTT. Protein product: CASSFGQRNQPQHF.

The chain employs TRBV6-5 and TRBJ2-2; D is perhaps TRBD2 (5 bases). The germline V gene encodes CDR1 MNHEY and CDR2 SVGAGI. The CDR3 loop spans 14 amino acids. Trimming took 2 bases from V and 6 from J, leaving 10 bases between them. The CDR3 reads CASSYGSPAGELFF. DNA of the CDR3: TGTGCCAGCAGTTACGGGAGCCCGGCCGGGGAGCTGTTTTTT.

This clonotype was seen only a few times. The CDR3 region has the DNA TGTGCCAGCTCTATGGACAGGGGGCTAGCTTTCTTT. This codes for CASSMDRGLAFF. The chain recombines TRBV18 with TRBJ1-1; the match to TRBD1 covers 11 bases. The CDR3 has 12 amino acids. V dropped 6 bases and J dropped 10; count of bases not matched to a gene: 4. Germline loops: CDR1 KGHSH, CDR2 LQKENI.